This T cell receptor (beta chain) emerged from a study of blood T cell repertoires in COVID-19. Study at large: Samples of COVID-19 (acute and convalescent) were obtained from the United States, Italy and Spain. T cells, B-cell-depleted T cells, or PBMCs provided the cDNA or gDNA that served as material.

Losses at the gene ends were 5 bases for V and 5 bases for J; bases not matched to a gene: 4. This CDR3 contains 14 residues. Germline CDR1 is ENHRY and CDR2 is SYGVKD. Produced via immunoSEQ multiplex PCR; TCRdb's table is partial and in-frame only. The data contain 73,000 or so clones, around 83% of them seen just once; the ten biggest clones take up less than 6.5%. The sequenced sample consisted of peripheral blood. This clonotype was obtained from a man aged 45-65 years with active COVID-19. The rearrangement joins TRBV10-3 to TRBJ2-7, with TRBD2 identical over 12 bases. The DNA for the CDR3 is TGTGCCATCAGTACTAGCGGGGGGACCGACGAGCAGTACTTC. Residues: CAISTSGGTDEQYF.